There are a few counts of the clone carrying this T cell receptor (beta chain). The antigen is unknown. TCR beta CDR3 regions were amplified from RNA transcripts. Initially, a first-round RT-PCR of the TCR CDR3 employed the HTBI primer set. TCRdb analysed the multiplex PCR reads with MiXCR anew, one entry per CDR3 protein. The sample gives some 620,000 distinct CDR3 sequences, 15% to 20% of which show up once; approximately 3.9% is in the top ten. There are 18 residues in the CDR3. V lost 5 bases and J 2 bases, leaving 23 bases between the germline ends. In germline, CDR1 is PRHDT, CDR2 FYEKMQ (reference sequence). The hyperthyroidism was newly diagnosed and had lasted under 2 months; the patients were aged 18 to 65. The sample is drawn from a study of T cells in Graves' hyperthyroidism and ophthalmopathy. For the study at large: The blood sample was taken at first diagnosis, before treatment began. Study-level results: From stable hyperthyroidism, ophthalmopathy was set apart by a 13 V-J model.

Material: blood. The clonotype comes from a woman in her twenties or thirties with Graves' hyperthyroidism. The chain employs TRBV13 and TRBJ2-3; D not certain. CDR3 protein: CASSGTIGIGRATDTQYF. CDR3 in DNA: TGTGCCAGCAGCGGAACTATCGGAATTGGAAGGGCCACAGATACGCAGTATTTT.